This T cell receptor (beta chain) comes out of a study of blood T cell repertoires in COVID-19. The CDR3 is 13 amino acids. Germline lookup yields CDR1 ENHRY and CDR2 SYGVKD. Trimming pared 4 bases from V and 6 bases from J, leaving 12 bases between. The protocol was immunoSEQ multiplex PCR, while the TCRdb copy is restricted to in-frame clones and leaves out a portion. The sample consists of some 200,000 clones, approximately 81% of them appearing once. Sequencing was done on a sample of peripheral blood. The source is a woman of 80 years or more with COVID-19, enrolled during active disease. The V and J genes are TRBV10-3 and TRBJ1-2; D gene unclear. The CDR3 loop reads CAISGEGNNGYTF. The CDR3 region has the DNA TGTGCCATCAGTGGAGAGGGCAACAATGGCTACACCTTC.